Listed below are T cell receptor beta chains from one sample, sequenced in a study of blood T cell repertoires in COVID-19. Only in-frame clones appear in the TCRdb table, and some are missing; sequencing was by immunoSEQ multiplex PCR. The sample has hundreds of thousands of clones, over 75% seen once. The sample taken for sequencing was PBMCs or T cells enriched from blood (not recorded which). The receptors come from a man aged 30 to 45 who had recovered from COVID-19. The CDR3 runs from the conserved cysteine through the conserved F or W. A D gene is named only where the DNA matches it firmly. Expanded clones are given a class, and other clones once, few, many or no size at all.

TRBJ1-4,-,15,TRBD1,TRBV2,CASSLQGAPNEKLFF,TGTGCCAGCAGTCTTCAGGGGGCTCCTAATGAAAAACTGTTTTTT
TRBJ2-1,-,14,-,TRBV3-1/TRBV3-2,CASSSHGSGYEQFF,TGTGCCAGCAGCTCTCACGGTTCAGGGTATGAGCAGTTCTTC
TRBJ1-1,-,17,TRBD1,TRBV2,CASSRGTGGEWVTEAFF,TGTGCCAGCAGTCGTGGGACAGGGGGAGAGTGGGTCACTGAAGCTTTCTTT
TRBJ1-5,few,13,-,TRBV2,CASSPSEDQPQHF,TGTGCCAGCAGTCCGTCGGAGGACCAGCCCCAGCATTTT
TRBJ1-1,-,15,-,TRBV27,CASRNPSGLNTEAFF,TGTGCCAGCAGAAACCCTTCCGGGTTGAACACTGAAGCTTTCTTT
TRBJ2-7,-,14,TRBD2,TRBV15,CATSLAGGSYEQYF,TGTGCCACCAGCCTAGCGGGAGGGAGCTACGAGCAGTACTTC
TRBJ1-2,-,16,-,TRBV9,CASSVAGREANYGYTF,TGTGCCAGCAGCGTAGCCGGGAGAGAAGCTAACTATGGCTACACCTTC
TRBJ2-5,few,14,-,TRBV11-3,CASSLGTIGGTQYF,TGTGCCAGCAGCTTAGGAACTATCGGAGGAACCCAGTACTTC
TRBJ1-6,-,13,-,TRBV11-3,CASSLDQDSPLHF,TGTGCCAGCAGCTTAGATCAGGATTCACCCCTCCACTTT
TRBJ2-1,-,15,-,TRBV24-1,CATSDFSDGDNEQFF,TGTGCCACCAGTGATTTCTCGGACGGGGACAATGAGCAGTTCTTC
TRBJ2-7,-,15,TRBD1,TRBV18,CASSPPTGARYEQYF,TGTGCCAGCTCACCACCGACAGGGGCGAGGTACGAGCAGTACTTC
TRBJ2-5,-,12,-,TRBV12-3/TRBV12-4,CASTVMQETQYF,TGTGCCAGCACGGTAATGCAAGAGACCCAGTACTTC
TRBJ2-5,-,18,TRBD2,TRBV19,CASSIVVAGGGYQETQYF,TGTGCCAGTAGTATAGTGGTAGCGGGGGGAGGGTACCAAGAGACCCAGTACTTC
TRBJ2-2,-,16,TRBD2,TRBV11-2,CASSRRLATNTGELFF,TGTGCCAGCAGTCGTAGACTAGCAACGAACACCGGGGAGCTGTTTTTT
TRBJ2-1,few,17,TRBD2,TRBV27,CASSSGNRLAGANQQFF,TGTGCCAGCAGTTCGGGGAACAGACTAGCGGGAGCCAATCAGCAGTTCTTC
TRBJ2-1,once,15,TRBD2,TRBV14,CAYEKGLTPYNEQFF,TGTGCCTATGAAAAGGGACTAACTCCGTACAATGAGCAGTTCTTC
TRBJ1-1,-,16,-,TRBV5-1,CASSSRSITANTEAFF,TGCGCCAGCAGCTCCCGATCTATAACAGCGAACACTGAAGCTTTCTTT
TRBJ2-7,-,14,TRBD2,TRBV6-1,CASSDIAGGYEQYF,TGTGCCAGCAGTGACATTGCGGGAGGTTACGAGCAGTACTTC
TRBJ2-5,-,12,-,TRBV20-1,CSASASQETQYF,TGCAGTGCGAGTGCCAGCCAAGAGACCCAGTACTTC
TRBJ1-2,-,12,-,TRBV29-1,CSVEGTWGGYTF,TGCAGCGTGGAGGGGACTTGGGGTGGCTACACCTTC
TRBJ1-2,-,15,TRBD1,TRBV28,CASSEKTGINYGYTF,TGTGCCAGCAGTGAAAAGACAGGGATCAACTATGGCTACACCTTC
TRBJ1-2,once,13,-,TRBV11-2,CASSPRGGYGYTF,TGTGCCAGCAGCCCAAGGGGGGGATATGGCTACACCTTC
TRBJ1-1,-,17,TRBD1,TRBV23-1,CASSQIQGAQGNTEAFF,TGCGCCAGCAGCCAGATACAGGGGGCGCAGGGGAACACTGAAGCTTTCTTT
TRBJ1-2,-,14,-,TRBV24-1,CATSDVPGTHGYTF,TGTGCCACCAGTGATGTCCCGGGGACTCACGGCTACACCTTC
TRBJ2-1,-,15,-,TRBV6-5,CASSYRGNSYNEQFF,TGTGCCAGCAGTTACAGGGGAAACTCCTACAATGAGCAGTTCTTC
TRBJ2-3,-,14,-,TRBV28,CASSPNWGQDTQYF,TGTGCCAGCAGTCCCAACTGGGGCCAAGATACGCAGTATTTT
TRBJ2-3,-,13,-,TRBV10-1,CASSEAGTDTQYF,TGCGCCAGCAGTGAGGCCGGGACAGATACGCAGTATTTT
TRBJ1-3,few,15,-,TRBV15,CATSRAGESGNTIYF,TGTGCCACCAGCAGAGCAGGGGAATCTGGAAACACCATATATTTT
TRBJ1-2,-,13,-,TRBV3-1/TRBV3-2,CASSQFGLAGYTF,TGTGCCAGCAGCCAATTCGGACTAGCTGGCTACACCTTC
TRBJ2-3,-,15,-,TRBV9,CASSLGLLITDTQYF,TGTGCCAGCAGCTTGGGACTTCTGATCACAGATACGCAGTATTTT
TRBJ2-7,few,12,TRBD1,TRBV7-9,CASSLEDTGQYF,TGTGCCAGCAGCTTAGAAGACACGGGACAGTATTTC
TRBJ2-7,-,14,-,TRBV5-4,CASSLWQGNYEQYF,TGTGCCAGCAGCTTGTGGCAGGGGAACTACGAGCAGTACTTC
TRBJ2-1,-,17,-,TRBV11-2,CASSAPAGGPLDNEQFF,TGTGCCAGCAGCGCCCCCGCCGGGGGGCCTTTGGACAATGAGCAGTTCTTC
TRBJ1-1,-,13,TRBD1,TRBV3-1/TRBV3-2,CASSRNRGTEAFF,TGTGCCAGCAGCCGCAACAGGGGCACTGAAGCTTTCTTT
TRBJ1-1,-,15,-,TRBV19,CASSMFRGAGTEAFF,TGTGCCAGTAGTATGTTTCGGGGGGCGGGCACTGAAGCTTTCTTT
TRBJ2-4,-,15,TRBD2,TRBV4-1,CASRDGGGAKNIQYF,TGCGCCAGCAGGGACGGCGGGGGGGCCAAAAACATTCAGTACTTC
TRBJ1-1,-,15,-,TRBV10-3,CAISEDPDSHTEAFF,TGTGCCATCAGTGAGGACCCGGACAGCCACACTGAAGCTTTCTTT
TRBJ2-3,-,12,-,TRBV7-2,CASSLDRSTQYF,TGTGCCAGCAGCTTGGACAGAAGCACGCAGTATTTT
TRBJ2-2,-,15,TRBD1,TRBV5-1,CASSWDRANTGELFF,TGCGCCAGCAGCTGGGACAGAGCGAACACCGGGGAGCTGTTTTTT
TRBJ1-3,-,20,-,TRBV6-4,CASSDSDIETGSSSGNTIYF,TGTGCCAGCAGTGATAGTGATATAGAGACAGGATCGAGCTCTGGAAACACCATATATTTT
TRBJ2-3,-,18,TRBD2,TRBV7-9,CASSHGLAGGGYTDTQYF,TGTGCCAGCAGCCACGGACTAGCGGGAGGGGGATACACAGATACGCAGTATTTT
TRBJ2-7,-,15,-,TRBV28,CASSLQTGFPYEQYF,TGTGCCAGCAGTCTTCAGACAGGTTTCCCCTACGAGCAGTACTTC
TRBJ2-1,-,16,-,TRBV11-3,CASSSRGGPRYNEQFF,TGTGCCAGCAGCTCCCGTGGTGGCCCCCGATACAATGAGCAGTTCTTC
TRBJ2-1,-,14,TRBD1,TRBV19,CASSRTGEHNEQFF,TGTGCCAGTAGTCGGACAGGGGAACACAATGAGCAGTTCTTC
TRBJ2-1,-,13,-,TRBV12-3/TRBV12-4,CASSFLWGHEQFF,TGTGCCAGCAGTTTTCTCTGGGGGCATGAGCAGTTCTTC
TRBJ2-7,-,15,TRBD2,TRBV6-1,CASSEGVAGSYEQYF,TGTGCCAGCAGTGAAGGGGTAGCGGGGTCCTACGAGCAGTACTTC
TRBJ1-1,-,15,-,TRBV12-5,CASGPGAGLNTEAFF,TGTGCTAGTGGCCCCGGCGCAGGGTTGAACACTGAAGCTTTCTTT
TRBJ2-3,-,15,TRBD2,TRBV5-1,CASRSPGGGTDTQYF,TGCGCCAGCAGATCGCCTGGGGGAGGGACAGATACGCAGTATTTT
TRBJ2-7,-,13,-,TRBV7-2,CASSLFQVGEQYF,TGTGCCAGCAGCTTATTCCAGGTGGGCGAGCAGTACTTC
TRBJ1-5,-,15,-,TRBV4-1,CASSQEMGRYQPQHF,TGCGCCAGCAGCCAAGAGATGGGCAGATATCAGCCCCAGCATTTT
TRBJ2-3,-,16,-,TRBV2,CASSLDRTRPLDTQYF,TGTGCCAGCAGTCTAGACAGGACCCGGCCGTTAGATACGCAGTATTTT
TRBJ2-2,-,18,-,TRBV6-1,CASSGLTYGRGSTGELFF,TGTGCCAGCAGTGGACTCACGTATGGGCGGGGATCGACCGGGGAGCTGTTTTTT
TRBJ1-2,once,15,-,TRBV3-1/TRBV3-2,CASSQEVGAGYGYTF,TGTGCCAGCAGCCAAGAGGTGGGGGCTGGGTATGGCTACACCTTC
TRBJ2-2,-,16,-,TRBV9,CASSVERGGNTGELFF,TGTGCCAGCAGCGTAGAGAGGGGGGGCAACACCGGGGAGCTGTTTTTT
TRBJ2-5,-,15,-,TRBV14,CASSQDPGGRETQYF,TGTGCCAGCAGCCAAGATCCGGGGGGCAGGGAGACCCAGTACTTC
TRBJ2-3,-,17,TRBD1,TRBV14,CASSQDGGQFYGDTQYF,TGTGCCAGCAGCCAAGATGGGGGACAGTTCTACGGGGATACGCAGTATTTT
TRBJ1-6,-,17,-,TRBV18,CASSLGRVGAKDSPLHF,TGTGCCAGCTCACTCGGCCGGGTAGGGGCAAAAGATTCACCCCTCCACTTT
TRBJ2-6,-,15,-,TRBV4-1,CASSQDPGFANVLTF,TGCGCCAGCAGCCAAGATCCGGGTTTTGCCAACGTCCTGACTTTC
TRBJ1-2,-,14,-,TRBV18,CASSPASENYGYTF,TGTGCCAGCTCACCAGCTTCAGAAAACTATGGCTACACCTTC